The 19 T cell receptor beta chains below come from one sample, sequenced in a study of CD4 T cells in relation to SARS-CoV-2 and coronaviruses. CD4+ T cells from unexposed donors were obtained before the COVID-19 pandemic (2011-2018). After nine to ten days of culture, CD4+ T cells were isolated. Clones were sequenced by immunoSEQ multiplex PCR, and TCRdb holds only the in-frame ones, with some missing. Of 15,000 to 20,000 clones in the sample, around three quarters were seen once. These TCRs are of unknown antigen specificity. The sequenced material came from CD4+ T cells from PBMCs, cultured in vitro. These receptors came from a human donor in good health.

This clone came up a few times. The chain links TRBV11-2 to TRBJ1-2; no definite D call. V was cut by 6 bases and J by 4 bases, with 27 bases left in between. The germline V gene encodes CDR1 SGHAT and CDR2 FQNNGV. The CDR3 runs 18 residues. CDR3 sequence reads: CASRNVRRAWPNAYGYTF. DNA of the CDR3: TGTGCCAGCAGAAACGTCCGAAGGGCATGGCCAAACGCCTATGGCTACACCTTC.

V gene TRBV19 combines with J gene TRBJ1-3; D is possibly TRBD1 (5 bases). This CDR3 region has 14 residues. Germline-derived CDR1 and CDR2 are LNHDA and SQIVND (reference sequence). The V and J ends lost 5 bases and 3 bases respectively, with 11 bases between them. The CDR3, as DNA: TGTGCCAGTAGTCCAGGGAGGGATGGAAACACCATATATTTT. It encodes CASSPGRDGNTIYF.

This sequence joins TRBV18 and TRBJ1-2; D possibly corresponds to TRBD1 (6 bases). The CDR3 is 12 amino acids. Per the germline V gene, CDR1 is KGHSH and CDR2 is LQKENI. V was shortened by 6 bases and J by 3 bases, with 8 bases between the two germline ends. The CDR3 nucleotides read TGTGCCAGCTCCCCAGGGGACTATGGCTACACCTTC. It specifies CASSPGDYGYTF.

The rearrangement joins TRBV14 to TRBJ2-1, with TRBD1 identical over 8 bases. The CDR3 totals 18 residues. Germline-derived CDR1 and CDR2 are SGHDN and FVKESK. J gave up 3 bases and V 1 base, and 11 bases lay outside the gene matches. CDR3 nucleotide sequence: TGTGCCAGCAGCCAAGTTGATTCTGTTGGACAGGGCTACAATGAGCAGTTCTTC. Protein: CASSQVDSVGQGYNEQFF.

The chain employs TRBV18 and TRBJ1-1; D is possibly TRBD1 (6 bases). The CDR3 has 15 amino acids. V shed 3 bases and J shed 5 bases, with 16 bases lying between them. CDR1 and CDR2 (germline): KGHSH, LQKENI. This CDR3 is CASSPAETGLTEAFF. In DNA form, the CDR3 reads TGTGCCAGCTCACCCGCCGAAACAGGGCTAACTGAAGCTTTCTTT.

This rearrangement joins TRBV4-1 to TRBJ1-2; 8 positions agree with TRBD1. The germline gives CDR1 MGHRA, CDR2 YSYEKL. This CDR3 has 15 amino acids. The junction had 8 bases not matched to a gene; V was cut back by 4 bases and J by 4 bases. The CDR3 region has the DNA TGCGCCAGCAGCCGAGGACAGGGCCCCCTCTATGGCTACACCTTC. Amino acid sequence: CASSRGQGPLYGYTF.

The chain joins TRBV24-1 to TRBJ2-2; D uncertain. The V end was cut by 5 bases, the J end by 0 bases, with 12 bases between. The germline V gene encodes CDR1 KGHDR and CDR2 SFDVKD. This CDR3 has 16 residues. CDR3 nucleotide sequence: TGTGCCACCAGTGTGCGAACAGCCCCGAACACCGGGGAGCTGTTTTTT. Residues: CATSVRTAPNTGELFF.

This chain links TRBV2 with TRBJ1-6; D may be TRBD1 (6 bases). Germline CDR1 SNHLY, CDR2 FYNNEI. The CDR3 consists of 15 residues. CDR3 nucleotides: TGTGCTACCCACCGGGACACCTCCTATAATTCACCCCTCCACTTT. Encoded protein: CATHRDTSYNSPLHF.

V usage is TRBV3-1 (or the pseudogene TRBV3-2) and J usage is TRBJ1-1; D is uncertain. Trimming shortened V by 1 base and J by 1 base, and 10 bases separated the two germline ends. The length of the CDR3 is 15 residues. Germline V lookup: CDR1 LGHDT, CDR2 YNNKEL (reference sequence). CDR3 residues: CASSQGWGGNTEAFF. In DNA form, the CDR3 reads TGTGCCAGCAGCCAAGGATGGGGAGGGAACACTGAAGCTTTCTTT.

The chain carries TRBV11-2 and TRBJ2-7; TRBD1 matches 7 bases. The CDR3 covers 12 residues. Per the germline V gene, CDR1 is SGHAT and CDR2 is FQNNGV. Unmatched junction bases numbered 1, after V lost 5 bases and J lost 3 bases. The CDR3 region has the DNA TGTGCCAGCAGCCCAGGGGGCTACGAGCAGTACTTC. Encoded protein: CASSPGGYEQYF.

The V gene is TRBV4-1, the J gene TRBJ2-5; TRBD2 matches 7 bases. In germline, CDR1 is MGHRA, CDR2 YSYEKL. Losses at the gene ends were 4 bases for V and 5 bases for J; bases not matched to a gene: 10. This CDR3 is 15 amino acids long. CDR3 residues: CASSPLGRAGETQYF. The CDR3 region has the DNA TGCGCCAGCAGCCCATTAGGGAGGGCGGGGGAGACCCAGTACTTC.

The chain employs TRBV25-1 and TRBJ2-1; 12 positions match TRBD2. V trimming: 8 bases; J trimming: 1 base; junction bases outside the gene matches: 3. This CDR3 contains 15 residues. Germline values: CDR1 MGHDK, CDR2 SYGVNS. CDR3 DNA: TGTGCCAGCCCAGGACTAGCGGGGTCCTACAATGAGCAGTTCTTC. Its protein product is CASPGLAGSYNEQFF.

The genes are TRBV7-9 and TRBJ2-7; 13 bases agree with TRBD2. The V gene's germline CDR1 is SEHNR and CDR2 FQNEAQ (reference sequence). V shed 5 bases, J shed 2 bases, and the junction held 3 bases outside the gene matches. This CDR3 has 15 amino acids. CDR3 sequence: CASSTGLAGAYEQYF. The CDR3 DNA follows: TGTGCCAGCAGCACCGGACTAGCGGGAGCCTACGAGCAGTACTTC.

This clone occurred once. This chain connects TRBV6-5 to TRBJ1-4; the D gene is possibly TRBD1 (6 bases). The V end lost 4 bases, the J end lost 5 bases, and 11 bases lay between the germline ends. This CDR3 has 14 amino acids. Looked up from germline, CDR1 is MNHEY and CDR2 is SVGAGI. The CDR3 bases are TGTGCCAGCAGTTCCGGACAGTTGAATGAAAAACTGTTTTTT. Protein product: CASSSGQLNEKLFF.

The chain employs TRBV18 and TRBJ1-1; 9 nucleotides line up with TRBD1. Germline loops: CDR1 KGHSH, CDR2 LQKENI. J gave up 8 bases and V 3 bases, and 4 bases lay outside the gene matches. The CDR3 contains 13 residues. The CDR3 reads CASSPGQGEEAFF. Here the CDR3 DNA reads TGTGCCAGCTCACCGGGACAGGGAGAGGAAGCTTTCTTT.

The chain employs TRBV7-9 and TRBJ2-6; D is perhaps TRBD2 (5 bases). Per the germline V gene, CDR1 is SEHNR and CDR2 is FQNEAQ (reference sequence). There are 16 residues in the CDR3. With 4 bases removed from V and 0 bases from J, the gap between germline ends came to 10 bases. CDR3 residues: CASSSGRDSGANVLTF. The DNA for the CDR3 is TGTGCCAGCAGCTCCGGACGGGACTCTGGGGCCAACGTCCTGACTTTC.

This clone appeared a single time. The chain employs TRBV10-3 and TRBJ2-2, with 10 nucleotides matching TRBD1. CDR1 and CDR2 from the germline V gene are ENHRY and SYGVKD. Trimming removed 6 bases from V and 3 bases from J; junction bases left unmatched: 1. The CDR3 covers 14 residues. The CDR3 spells CAIRGTGDTGELFF. CDR3 DNA: TGTGCCATCAGAGGGACAGGGGACACCGGGGAGCTGTTTTTT.

V usage is TRBV9 and J usage is TRBJ2-3; TRBD1 aligns across 9 bases. The CDR3 totals 16 residues. With V trimmed by 4 bases and J by 2 bases, 8 bases remained unmatched. From germline, CDR1 is SGDLS and CDR2 YYNGEE. The CDR3 nucleotides are TGTGCCAGCAGCCCCACAGGGGGCCAAGTCACAGATACGCAGTATTTT. It is translated as CASSPTGGQVTDTQYF.

This clone was observed once. J is TRBJ2-3 and V is TRBV7-2; 8 positions match TRBD2. Trimming cost V 1 base and J 5 bases; bases outside gene matches: 8. Looked up from germline, CDR1 is SGHTA and CDR2 is FQGNSA. The CDR3 is 16 amino acids. The chain's CDR3 is CASSLVGSGTGDTQYF. CDR3 bases: TGTGCCAGCAGCTTAGTCGGTAGCGGGACGGGAGATACGCAGTATTTT. Based on the CDR3 plus reference TRBV7-2 and TRBJ2-3, the full variable domain is GAGVSQSPSNKVTEKGKDVELRCDPISGHTALYWYRQSLGQGLEFLIYFQGNSAPDKSGLPSDRFSAERTGGSVSTLTIQRTQQEDSAVYLCASSLVGSGTGDTQYFGPGTRLTVL.